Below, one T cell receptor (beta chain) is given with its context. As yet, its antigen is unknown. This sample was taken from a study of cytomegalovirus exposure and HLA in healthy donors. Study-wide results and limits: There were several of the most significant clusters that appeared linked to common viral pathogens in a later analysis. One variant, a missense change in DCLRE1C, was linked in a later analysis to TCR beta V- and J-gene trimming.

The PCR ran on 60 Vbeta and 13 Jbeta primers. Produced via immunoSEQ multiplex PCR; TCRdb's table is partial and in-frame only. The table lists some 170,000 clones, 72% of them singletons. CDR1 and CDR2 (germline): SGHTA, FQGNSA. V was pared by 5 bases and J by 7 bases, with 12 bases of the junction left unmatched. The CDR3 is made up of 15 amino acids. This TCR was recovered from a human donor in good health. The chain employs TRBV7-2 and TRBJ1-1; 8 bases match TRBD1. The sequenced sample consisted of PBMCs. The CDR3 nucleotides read TGTGCCAGCAGCCCCTCACCGGGACAGGTGAGTGAAGCTTTCTTT. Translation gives CASSPSPGQVSEAFF.